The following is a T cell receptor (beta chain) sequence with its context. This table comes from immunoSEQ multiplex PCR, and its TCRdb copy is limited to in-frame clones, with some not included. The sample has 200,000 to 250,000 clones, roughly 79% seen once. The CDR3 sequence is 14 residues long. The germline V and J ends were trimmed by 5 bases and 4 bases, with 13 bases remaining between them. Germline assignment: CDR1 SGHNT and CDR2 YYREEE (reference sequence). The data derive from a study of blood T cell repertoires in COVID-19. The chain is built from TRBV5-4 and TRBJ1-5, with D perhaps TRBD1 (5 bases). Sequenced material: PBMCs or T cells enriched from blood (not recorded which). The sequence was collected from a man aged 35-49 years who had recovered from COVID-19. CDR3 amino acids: CASSTAGGNQPQHF. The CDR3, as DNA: TGTGCCAGCAGTACCGCGGGGGGGAATCAGCCCCAGCATTTT.